One T cell receptor beta chain is described in this entry. Assay used: immunoSEQ multiplex PCR; TCRdb lists only in-frame clones, some missing. This repertoire shows tens of thousands of clones, about 92% found once; its top ten account for less than 5%. Per the germline V gene, CDR1 is MDHEN and CDR2 is SYDVKM. With V trimmed by 1 base and J by 1 base, 10 bases remained unmatched. The CDR3 totals 18 residues. The data were taken from a study of T cell changes during pregnancy in multiple sclerosis. The TCR originated in a female donor with multiple sclerosis, enrolled in a pregnancy study. This chain joins TRBV28 and TRBJ2-5; 9 bases fit TRBD2. Sequenced here: CD8+ T cells from peripheral blood mononuclear cells, sampled in the second trimester of pregnancy. Here the CDR3 reads CASSLSAGGPLLQETQYF. For the CDR3, the DNA is TGTGCCAGCAGTTTATCGGCGGGAGGGCCTTTGCTCCAAGAGACCCAGTACTTC.